The subject of this entry is one T cell receptor beta chain. The data stem from a study of blood T cell repertoires in COVID-19. About the study: COVID-19 samples from acute and convalescent phases originated in the United States, Italy and Spain. The cDNA or gDNA used as material had been derived from T cells, B-cell-depleted T cells, or PBMCs.

Trimming took 10 bases from V and 4 from J, leaving 22 bases between them. CDR1 is LNHDA, CDR2 SQIVND, per germline (reference sequence). The CDR3 covers 16 residues. Original processing notes: The assay estimated nucleated cells by amplifying reference gene primers. TCRdb keeps only in-frame clones here, not all; method: immunoSEQ multiplex PCR. The DNA gave D and trimming, while V, J and clone size come from that table. This table has almost 95,000 clones, 80% to 85% appearing once. The genes are TRBV19 and TRBJ2-2, with D perhaps matching TRBD1 (6 bases). This TCR derives from a man in his fifties or sixties with acute or convalescent COVID-19. The sample taken for sequencing was peripheral blood. CDR3 loop: CATTPGQTILTGELFF. The DNA of the CDR3 is TGTGCCACCACCCCGGGACAAACTATTCTCACCGGGGAGCTGTTTTTT.